The 6 T cell receptor beta chains below come from one sample, sequenced in a study of cytomegalovirus exposure and HLA in healthy donors. In the PCR, 60 Vbeta and 13 Jbeta primers were used. Generated by immunoSEQ multiplex PCR, the TCRdb table keeps only in-frame clones and is missing some. The sample lists 90,000 to 150,000 clones; around 60% were seen once. Sequences were obtained from PBMCs. The origin of the receptors is a man aged 40-49 years in good health and CMV-seropositive.

This clone came up a few times. The chain has TRBV7-3 and TRBJ2-6, with D possibly TRBD1 on 6 matching bases. Germline V CDR1 and CDR2: SGHTA, FQGTGA. The CDR3 contains 18 residues. The V end was cut by 5 bases, the J end by 0 bases, with 17 bases between. CDR3 sequence (DNA): TGTGCCAGCAGCCCGTCTTACAGGGTCCGCTCTGGGGCCAACGTCCTGACTTTC. The encoded protein is CASSPSYRVRSGANVLTF.

The rearrangement joins TRBV13 to TRBJ2-5; 9 bases are a match to TRBD2. Germline V gene lookup returns CDR1 PRHDT and CDR2 FYEKMQ (reference sequence). The CDR3 consists of 15 residues. The V segment lost 4 bases and the J segment 11 bases; nucleotides outside the gene matches: 14. In nucleotides, the CDR3 is TGTGCCAGCAGCTCCCGGGACAGCGGGGGGTGGGAACAGTACTTC. This encodes CASSSRDSGGWEQYF.

The chain has TRBV9 and TRBJ2-7; no clear D gene. V lost 1 base and J 4 bases, leaving 9 bases between the germline ends. The germline gives CDR1 SGDLS, CDR2 YYNGEE. CDR3 length: 13 amino acids. CDR3 sequence reads: CASSVTEMYEQYF. For the CDR3, the DNA is TGTGCCAGCAGCGTAACGGAGATGTACGAGCAGTACTTC.

The CDR3 region has the DNA TGCGCCAGCAGCTTCCGGGACAGTGACTACAATGAGCAGTTCTTC. Residues: CASSFRDSDYNEQFF. The gene calls are TRBV5-1 and TRBJ2-1, with 7 positions matching TRBD1. The germline gives CDR1 SGHRS, CDR2 YFSETQ. CDR3 length equals 15 residues. The V and J ends lost 2 bases and 3 bases, in that order; junction bases with no gene match: 5.

The genes are TRBV5-6 and TRBJ2-5; 7 bases map to TRBD2. Germline values: CDR1 SGHDT, CDR2 YYEEEE. The CDR3 covers 15 residues. The V gene end was trimmed by 0 bases and the J gene end by 2 bases; junction bases not matched to a gene: 4. In DNA, the CDR3 is TGTGCCAGCAGCTTGGAAACAGCGGGACAAGAGACCCAGTACTTC. Translated, it gives CASSLETAGQETQYF.

The chain links TRBV7-9 to TRBJ2-7; 9 bases map to TRBD1. Germline values: CDR1 SEHNR, CDR2 FQNEAQ (reference sequence). V lost 6 bases to trimming and J lost 4 bases; unmatched junction nucleotides: 19. The CDR3 consists of 18 residues. Here the CDR3 DNA reads TGTGCCAGCAGTTCACCGGGACAGGGAACCCTTCAAATTTACGAGCAGTACTTC. Translating gives CASSSPGQGTLQIYEQYF.